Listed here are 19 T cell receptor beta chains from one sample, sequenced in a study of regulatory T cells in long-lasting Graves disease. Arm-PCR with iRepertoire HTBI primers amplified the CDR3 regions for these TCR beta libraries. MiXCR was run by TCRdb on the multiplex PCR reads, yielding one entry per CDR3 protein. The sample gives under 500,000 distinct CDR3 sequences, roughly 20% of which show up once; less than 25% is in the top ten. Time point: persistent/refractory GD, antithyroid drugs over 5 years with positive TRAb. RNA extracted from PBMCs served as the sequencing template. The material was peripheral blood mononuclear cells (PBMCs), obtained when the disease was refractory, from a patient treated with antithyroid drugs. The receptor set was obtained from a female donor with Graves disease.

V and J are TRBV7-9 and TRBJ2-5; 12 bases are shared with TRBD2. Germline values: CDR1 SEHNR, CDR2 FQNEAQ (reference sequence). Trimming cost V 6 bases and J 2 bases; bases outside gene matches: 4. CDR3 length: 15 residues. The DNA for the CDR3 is TGTGCCAGCAGGCGGACTAGCGGGGAGCAAGAGACCCAGTACTTC. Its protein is CASRRTSGEQETQYF.

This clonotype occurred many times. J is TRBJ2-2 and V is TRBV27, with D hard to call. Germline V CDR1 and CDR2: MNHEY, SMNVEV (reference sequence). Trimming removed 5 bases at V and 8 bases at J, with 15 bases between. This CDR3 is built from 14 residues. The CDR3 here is CASSIGRFTGELFF. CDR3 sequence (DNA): TGTGCCAGCAGTATCGGACGGTTTACAGGGGAGCTGTTTTTT.

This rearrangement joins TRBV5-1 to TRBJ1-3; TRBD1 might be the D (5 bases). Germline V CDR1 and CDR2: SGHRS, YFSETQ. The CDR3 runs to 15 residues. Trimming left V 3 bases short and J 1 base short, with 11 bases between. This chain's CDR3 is CASSWGDSSGNTIYF. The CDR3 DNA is TGCGCCAGCAGCTGGGGGGATTCTTCTGGAAACACCATATATTTT.

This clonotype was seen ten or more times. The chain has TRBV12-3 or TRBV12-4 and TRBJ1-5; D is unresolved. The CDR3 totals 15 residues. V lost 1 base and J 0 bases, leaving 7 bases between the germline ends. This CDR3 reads CASSLGENSNQPQHF. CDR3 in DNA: TGTGCCAGCAGTTTAGGGGAGAATAGCAATCAGCCCCAGCATTTT.

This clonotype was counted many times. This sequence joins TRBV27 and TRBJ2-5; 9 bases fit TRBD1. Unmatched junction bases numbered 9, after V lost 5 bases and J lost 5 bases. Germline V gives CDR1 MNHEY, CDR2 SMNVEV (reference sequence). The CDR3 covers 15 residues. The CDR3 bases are TGTGCCAGCAGTACATCAACAGGGGGCTGGGAGACCCAGTACTTC. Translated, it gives CASSTSTGGWETQYF.

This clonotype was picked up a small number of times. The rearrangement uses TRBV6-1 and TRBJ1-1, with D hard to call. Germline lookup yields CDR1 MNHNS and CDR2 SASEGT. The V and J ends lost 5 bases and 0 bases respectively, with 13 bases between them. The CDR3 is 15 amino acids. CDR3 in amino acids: CASSQTVFLNTEAFF. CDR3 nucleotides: TGTGCCAGCAGTCAAACGGTATTTTTGAACACTGAAGCTTTCTTT.

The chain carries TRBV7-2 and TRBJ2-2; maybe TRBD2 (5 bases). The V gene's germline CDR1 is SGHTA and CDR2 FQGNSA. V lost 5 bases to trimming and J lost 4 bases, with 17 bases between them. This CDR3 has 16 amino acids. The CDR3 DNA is TGTGCCAGCAGCCCTAGCAGGACGTGGGGCACCGGGGAGCTGTTTTTT. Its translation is CASSPSRTWGTGELFF.

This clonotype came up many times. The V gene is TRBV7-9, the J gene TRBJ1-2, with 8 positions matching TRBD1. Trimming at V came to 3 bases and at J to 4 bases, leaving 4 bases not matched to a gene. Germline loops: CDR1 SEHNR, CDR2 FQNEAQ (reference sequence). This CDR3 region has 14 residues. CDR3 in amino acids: CASSFSTGGYGYTF. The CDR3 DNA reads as TGTGCCAGCAGCTTCTCCACAGGGGGCTATGGCTACACCTTC.

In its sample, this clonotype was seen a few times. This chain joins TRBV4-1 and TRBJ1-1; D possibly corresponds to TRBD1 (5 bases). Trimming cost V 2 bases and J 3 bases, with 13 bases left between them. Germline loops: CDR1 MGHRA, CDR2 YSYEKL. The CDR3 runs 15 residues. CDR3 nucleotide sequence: TGCGCCAGCAGCCAAAACAGGTGGGGCGACACTGAAGCTTTCTTT. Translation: CASSQNRWGDTEAFF.

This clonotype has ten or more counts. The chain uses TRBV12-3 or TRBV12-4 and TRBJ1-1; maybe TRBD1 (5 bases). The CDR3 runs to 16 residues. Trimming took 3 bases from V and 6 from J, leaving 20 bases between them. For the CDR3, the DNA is TGTGCCAGCAGTTTTGGGACGAGCAGGGTGGGCGCTGAAGCTTTCTTT. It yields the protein CASSFGTSRVGAEAFF.

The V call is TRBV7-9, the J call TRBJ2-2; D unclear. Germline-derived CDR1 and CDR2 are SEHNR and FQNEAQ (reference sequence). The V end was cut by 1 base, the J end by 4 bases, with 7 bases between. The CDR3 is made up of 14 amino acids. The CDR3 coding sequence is TGTGCCAGCAGCTTAGAACTGACCACCGGGGAGCTGTTTTTT. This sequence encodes CASSLELTTGELFF.

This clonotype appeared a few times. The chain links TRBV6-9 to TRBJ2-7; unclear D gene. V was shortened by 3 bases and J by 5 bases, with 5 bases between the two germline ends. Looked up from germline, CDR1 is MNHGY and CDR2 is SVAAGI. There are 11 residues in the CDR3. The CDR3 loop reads CASSYANEQYF. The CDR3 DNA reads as TGTGCCAGCAGTTACGCGAACGAGCAGTACTTC.

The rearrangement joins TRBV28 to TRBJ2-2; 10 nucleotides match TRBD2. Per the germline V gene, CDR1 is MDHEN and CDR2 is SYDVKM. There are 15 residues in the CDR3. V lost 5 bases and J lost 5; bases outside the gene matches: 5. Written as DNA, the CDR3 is TGTGCCAGCAGTACATTAGCGGGAGGTACCGGGGAGCTGTTTTTT. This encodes CASSTLAGGTGELFF.

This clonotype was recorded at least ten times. CDR3 nucleotides: TGTGCCAGCAGCTTAGCCCTAGCGGGAAGCTCCTACGAGCAGTACTTC. Amino acid sequence: CASSLALAGSSYEQYF. This sequence joins TRBV11-2 and TRBJ2-7; 9 bases agree with TRBD2. The CDR3 has 16 amino acids. Germline CDR1 and CDR2: SGHAT and FQNNGV. Trimming removed 1 base from V and 0 bases from J; junction bases left unmatched: 4.

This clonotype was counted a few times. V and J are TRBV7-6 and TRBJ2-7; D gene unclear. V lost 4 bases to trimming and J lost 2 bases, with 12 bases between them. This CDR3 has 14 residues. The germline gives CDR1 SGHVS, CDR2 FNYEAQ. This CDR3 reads CASSSLVNAYEQYF. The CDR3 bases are TGTGCCAGCAGCTCGCTAGTGAATGCCTACGAGCAGTACTTC.

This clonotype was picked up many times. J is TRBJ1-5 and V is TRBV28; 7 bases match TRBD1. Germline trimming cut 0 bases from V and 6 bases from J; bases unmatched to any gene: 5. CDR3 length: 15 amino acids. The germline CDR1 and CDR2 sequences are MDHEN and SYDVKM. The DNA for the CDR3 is TGTGCCAGCAGTTTATGGACAGGGCGCCCTCAGCCCCAGCATTTT. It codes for CASSLWTGRPQPQHF. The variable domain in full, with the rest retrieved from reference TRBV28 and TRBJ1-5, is DVKVTQSSRYLVKRTGEKVFLECVQDMDHENMFWYRQDPGLGLRLIYFSYDVKMKEKGDIPEGYSVSREKKERFSLILESASTNQTSMYLCASSLWTGRPQPQHFGDGTRLSIL.

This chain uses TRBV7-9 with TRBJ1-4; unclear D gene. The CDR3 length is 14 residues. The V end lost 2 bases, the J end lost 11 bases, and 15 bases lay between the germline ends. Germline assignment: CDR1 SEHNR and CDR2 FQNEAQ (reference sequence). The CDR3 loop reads CASSLPPNPTKLFF. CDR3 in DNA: TGTGCCAGCAGCTTACCACCCAACCCTACGAAACTGTTTTTT. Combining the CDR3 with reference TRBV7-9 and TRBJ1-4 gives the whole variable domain DTGVSQNPRHKITKRGQNVTFRCDPISEHNRLYWYRQTLGQGPEFLTYFQNEAQLEKSRLLSDRFSAERPKGSFSTLEIQRTEQGDSAMYLCASSLPPNPTKLFFGSGTQLSVL.

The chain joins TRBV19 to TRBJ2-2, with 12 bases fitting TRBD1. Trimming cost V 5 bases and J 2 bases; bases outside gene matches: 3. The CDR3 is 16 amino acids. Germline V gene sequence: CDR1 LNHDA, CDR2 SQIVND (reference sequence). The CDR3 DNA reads TGTGCCAGTAGTCCGGGACAGGGGGCTAACACCGGGGAGCTGTTTTTT. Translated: CASSPGQGANTGELFF.

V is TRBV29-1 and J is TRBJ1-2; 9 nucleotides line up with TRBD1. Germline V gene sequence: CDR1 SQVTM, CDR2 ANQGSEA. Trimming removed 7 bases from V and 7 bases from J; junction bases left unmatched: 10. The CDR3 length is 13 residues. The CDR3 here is CSATDRGQGGYTF. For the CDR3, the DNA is TGCAGCGCGACGGACAGGGGCCAGGGTGGCTACACCTTC.